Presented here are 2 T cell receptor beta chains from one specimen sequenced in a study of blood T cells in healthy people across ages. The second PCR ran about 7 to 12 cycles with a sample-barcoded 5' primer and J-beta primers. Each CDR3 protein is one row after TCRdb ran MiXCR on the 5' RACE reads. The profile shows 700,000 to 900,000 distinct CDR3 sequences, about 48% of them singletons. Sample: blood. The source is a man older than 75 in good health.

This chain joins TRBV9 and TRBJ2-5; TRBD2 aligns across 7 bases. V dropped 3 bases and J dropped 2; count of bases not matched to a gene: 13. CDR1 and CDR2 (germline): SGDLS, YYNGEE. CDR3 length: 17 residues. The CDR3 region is CASSAPGLDAAQETQYF. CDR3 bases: TGTGCCAGCAGCGCGCCAGGACTAGACGCGGCTCAAGAGACCCAGTACTTC.

The CDR3 DNA sequence: TGCAGCGTTGAAGGGCCCTCCGAGCAGTACTTC. Translation: CSVEGPSEQYF. The V gene is TRBV29-1, the J gene TRBJ2-7; D is ambiguous. The CDR3 is 11 amino acids. Trimming cost V 1 base and J 6 bases, with 7 bases left between them. Per germline, CDR1 SQVTM and CDR2 ANQGSEA.